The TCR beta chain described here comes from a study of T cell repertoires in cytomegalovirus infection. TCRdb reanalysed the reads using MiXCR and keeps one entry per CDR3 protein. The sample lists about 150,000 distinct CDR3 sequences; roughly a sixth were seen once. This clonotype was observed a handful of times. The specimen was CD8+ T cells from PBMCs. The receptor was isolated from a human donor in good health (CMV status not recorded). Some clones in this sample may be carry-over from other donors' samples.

DNA for the CDR3: TGTGCCAGCAGCATGACAGGTGACTCCTACAATGAGCAGTTCTTC. It encodes CASSMTGDSYNEQFF. The chain recombines TRBV7-3 with TRBJ2-1, with D tentatively TRBD1 (6 bases). CDR3 size: 15 residues. Looked up from germline, CDR1 is SGHTA and CDR2 is FQGTGA. V was shortened by 5 bases and J by 0 bases, with 11 bases between the two germline ends.